Below are 6 T cell receptor beta chains sequenced from a single sample in a study of T cell repertoires in cytomegalovirus infection (dated by TCRdb to 2018 to 2020). These receptors have no known antigen. Reading the label with the study, this specimen's treatment or condition is: in vitro stimulation with specific CMV peptide epitopes to enrich CMV-specific T cells. Instrument used: Illumina HiSeq 1500. TCRdb ran its own pipeline on the public reads, namely fastp trimming at Q25 and MiXCR clone calling, and kept in-frame beta chains. Rows are combined by CDR3 protein, so each entry shows the most common genes and DNA. Recorded for this sample are around 540,000 distinct CDR3 sequences; around 30% of them occurred a single time. Roughly 15% of the sample is taken by the ten largest. The sequencing used cultured PBMCs, collected from culture after CMV antigen stimulation. The receptors come from a human donor in good health (CMV status not recorded). Some clones in this sample may be carry-over from other donors' samples.

The rearrangement links TRBV5-5 to TRBJ2-1; 11 bases line up with TRBD2. The CDR3 contains 17 residues. Germline CDR1 reads SGHKS; CDR2 reads YYEKEE (reference sequence). V lost 2 bases to trimming and J lost 3 bases; unmatched junction nucleotides: 7. CDR3 loop: CASSFELAGAGYNEQFF. The CDR3 DNA sequence: TGTGCCAGCAGCTTTGAACTAGCGGGAGCTGGCTACAATGAGCAGTTCTTC.

This clonotype was seen at least ten times. The V gene is TRBV7-2, the J gene TRBJ2-1; D not certain. This CDR3 is built from 12 residues. Trimming stripped 1 base from V and 7 bases from J, with 5 bases between. CDR1 is SGHTA, CDR2 FQGNSA, per germline. CDR3 sequence: CASSLERNEQFF. Written as DNA, the CDR3 is TGTGCCAGCAGCTTAGAACGTAATGAGCAGTTCTTC.

The J gene is TRBJ1-6, the V gene TRBV12-3 or TRBV12-4; D is uncertain. The length of the CDR3 is 15 residues. V was clipped by 10 bases and J by 0 bases, with 13 bases between them. The CDR3 DNA reads TGTGCCACCCAGCCAAACAGCTCCTATAATTCACCCCTCCACTTT. It translates to CATQPNSSYNSPLHF.

The V and J genes are TRBV19 and TRBJ1-3; D call uncertain. This CDR3 has 13 amino acids. Trimming took off 6 bases at V and 3 bases at J, with 9 bases between the two ends. The V gene's germline CDR1 is LNHDA and CDR2 SQIVND (reference sequence). The CDR3: CASRVGGGNTIYF. DNA of the CDR3: TGTGCCAGTAGAGTAGGAGGTGGAAACACCATATATTTT. Full variable domain (missing parts from reference TRBV19 and TRBJ1-3): DGGITQSPKYLFRKEGQNVTLSCEQNLNHDAMYWYRQDPGQGLRLIYYSQIVNDFQKGDIAEGYSVSREKKESFPLTVTSAQKNPTAFYLCASRVGGGNTIYFGEGSWLTVV.

The rearrangement links TRBV7-2 to TRBJ2-1; no firm D call. The CDR3 loop spans 13 amino acids. The V and J ends lost 0 bases and 6 bases respectively, with 6 bases between them. The V gene's germline CDR1 is SGHTA and CDR2 FQGNSA. CDR3 in amino acids: CASSLAQFNEQFF. CDR3 nucleotide sequence: TGTGCCAGCAGCTTAGCACAATTCAATGAGCAGTTCTTC.

The chain is built from TRBV4-3 and TRBJ1-4; 7 nucleotides agree with TRBD1. Germline V gene lookup returns CDR1 LGHNA and CDR2 YSLEER. V lost 1 base, J lost 5 bases, and 7 bases stayed unmatched. There are 16 residues in the CDR3. DNA of the CDR3: TGCGCCAGCAGCCAAGCTGAGGGGGCGCGCAATGAAAAACTGTTTTTT. It translates to CASSQAEGARNEKLFF.